The 14 T cell receptor beta chains reported below all come from one sample, sequenced in a study of CD4 T cells in relation to SARS-CoV-2 and coronaviruses. No antigen is known for these receptors. Libraries were prepared by immunoSEQ multiplex PCR; TCRdb keeps only in-frame clonotypes and omits some of them. Counted here are 41,000 or so clones, 82% occurring once; the ten biggest clones make up approximately 4.5%. The sequenced material came from naive CD4+ T cells from PBMCs, cultured in vitro. Subset here: naive CD4+ T cells isolated by negative enrichment. The receptors derive from an adult with COVID-19.

The chain uses TRBV20-1 and TRBJ2-7, with TRBD1 matching over 7 bases. The CDR3 totals 15 residues. Germline trimming cut 3 bases from V and 5 bases from J; bases unmatched to any gene: 13. Germline CDR1 reads DFQATT; CDR2 reads SNEGSKA (reference sequence). CDR3 sequence reads: CSASDPSGGINEQYF. DNA for the CDR3: TGCAGTGCTAGTGACCCATCAGGGGGAATTAACGAGCAGTACTTC.

The chain has TRBV6-1 and TRBJ1-3, with unresolved D. The CDR3 has 13 residues. V gave up 2 bases and J gave up 3 bases, with 5 bases separating them. The germline V gene encodes CDR1 MNHNS and CDR2 SASEGT. CDR3 bases: TGTGCCAGCAGTGAATTAGTTGGAAACACCATATATTTT. Protein product: CASSELVGNTIYF.

This chain connects TRBV6-5 to TRBJ2-7; possibly TRBD1 for D (7 bases). The CDR3 covers 14 residues. V shed 4 bases and J shed 3 bases, with 13 bases lying between them. Germline-derived CDR1 and CDR2 are MNHEY and SVGAGI. The CDR3 region is CASSWRGLVYEQYF. As DNA, the CDR3 is TGTGCCAGCAGTTGGAGGGGGCTGGTCTACGAGCAGTACTTC.

A single count supports this clone. V gene TRBV28 combines with J gene TRBJ2-1; D is perhaps TRBD1 or TRBD2 (6 bases each). The ends were cut back, 7 bases at V and 10 bases at J, with 17 bases in the middle. Looked up from germline, CDR1 is MDHEN and CDR2 is SYDVKM. The CDR3 is 13 residues long. In DNA, the CDR3 is TGTGCCAGCATTCAATACATCGGGGGCGAGCAGTTCTTC. Encoded protein: CASIQYIGGEQFF.

The rearrangement uses TRBV3-1 (or the pseudogene TRBV3-2) and TRBJ2-5; D is perhaps TRBD1 or TRBD2 (5 bases each). Trimming left V 1 base short and J 5 bases short, with 11 bases between. This CDR3 spans 14 amino acids. Germline CDR1 and CDR2: LGHDT and YNNKEL (reference sequence). CDR3 DNA: TGTGCCAGCAGCCAAGGGGGGAATGCGGAGACCCAGTACTTC. Protein: CASSQGGNAETQYF.

The CDR3 bases are TGTGCCAGTAGTATCCAGGGGTCGGCCTATGGCTACACCTTC. It specifies CASSIQGSAYGYTF. V and J are TRBV19 and TRBJ1-2; D is perhaps TRBD1 (6 bases). Germline V gene lookup returns CDR1 LNHDA and CDR2 SQIVND (reference sequence). The V and J ends lost 3 bases and 4 bases respectively, with 12 bases between them. The CDR3 contains 14 residues.

The chain is built from TRBV5-1 and TRBJ1-3; unclear D gene. The CDR3 runs to 15 residues. Per germline, CDR1 SGHRS and CDR2 YFSETQ. The V end lost 2 bases, the J end lost 0 bases, and 9 bases lay between the germline ends. The CDR3 bases are TGCGCCAGCAGCTTAACGTTGGGCTCTGGAAACACCATATATTTT. This sequence encodes CASSLTLGSGNTIYF.

The rearrangement joins TRBV30 to TRBJ2-7; unclear D gene. The V gene's germline CDR1 is GTSNPN and CDR2 SVGIG (reference sequence). Between the trimmed V and J ends, which lost 3 bases and 3 bases, there was a span of 12 bases. This CDR3 spans 13 amino acids. In DNA form, the CDR3 reads TGTGCCTGGAGCAATACGGCCGGCTACGAGCAGTACTTC. Translated, it gives CAWSNTAGYEQYF.

The chain links TRBV12-5 to TRBJ2-2, with D perhaps matching TRBD1 (6 bases). V was cut by 0 bases and J by 6 bases, with 14 bases left in between. The CDR3 extends over 16 amino acids. CDR1 LGHNT and CDR2 FRNRAP come from the germline V gene. CDR3 DNA: TGTGCTAGTGGTTTGGTACTAGGGACATCGGCCGGGGAGCTGTTTTTT. It specifies CASGLVLGTSAGELFF.

The chain links TRBV3-1 (or the pseudogene TRBV3-2) to TRBJ1-2; D gene unclear. The CDR3 has 12 residues. CDR1 and CDR2 from the germline V gene are LGHDT and YNNKEL (reference sequence). Trimming left V 6 bases short and J 8 bases short, with 13 bases between. The CDR3 is CASSTGFVGYTF. DNA for the CDR3: TGTGCCAGCAGTACGGGGTTCGTGGGCTACACCTTC.

The chain carries TRBV6-1 and TRBJ2-1; TRBD2 agrees at 12 bases. Per the germline V gene, CDR1 is MNHNS and CDR2 is SASEGT. Germline trimming cut 4 bases from V and 5 bases from J; bases unmatched to any gene: 6. This CDR3 is 16 amino acids long. Here the CDR3 DNA reads TGTGCCAGCAGTGCCGGACTAGCGGGGAGAGACAATGAGCAGTTCTTC. Protein: CASSAGLAGRDNEQFF.

This clone was counted once. The J gene is TRBJ2-1, the V gene TRBV6-4; 13 bases match TRBD2. The CDR3 covers 15 residues. V was pared by 3 bases and J by 8 bases, with 4 bases of the junction left unmatched. The V gene's germline CDR1 is MRHNA and CDR2 SNTAGT. CDR3 loop: CASSEGLAGVDEQFF. The CDR3 DNA is TGTGCCAGCAGTGAAGGACTAGCGGGAGTTGATGAGCAGTTCTTC.

The chain employs TRBV18 and TRBJ2-7, with D perhaps TRBD1 (6 bases). CDR1 and CDR2 (germline): KGHSH, LQKENI. There are 16 residues in the CDR3. V dropped 2 bases and J dropped 0 bases, with 14 bases sitting between them. The CDR3 here is CASSPFAGTTSYEQYF. For the CDR3, the DNA is TGTGCCAGCTCACCATTTGCCGGGACAACCTCCTACGAGCAGTACTTC.

This clone has just a few counts. The genes are TRBV30 and TRBJ1-3, with D uncertain. The V end was cut by 4 bases, the J end by 4 bases, with 8 bases between. Germline V gene sequence: CDR1 GTSNPN, CDR2 SVGIG (reference sequence). The CDR3 spans 12 residues. CDR3 nucleotides: TGTGCCTGGACCCGGGGAGGAAACACCATATATTTT. Translated, it gives CAWTRGGNTIYF.